Listed below are T cell receptor beta chains from one sample, sequenced in a study of blood T cell repertoires in COVID-19. This table comes from immunoSEQ multiplex PCR, and its TCRdb copy is limited to in-frame clones, with some not included. The data show some 300,000 clones, approximately 84% seen once. Sequencing input: PBMCs or T cells enriched from blood (not recorded which). These receptors all come from a young man who had recovered from COVID-19. Each CDR3 is given without its conserved first and last residue.

cdr3_aa v_call
ASSLTGGRGELF TRBV27
ASSPRQGDEQF TRBV4-2
ASSSGYQPQH TRBV12-3/TRBV12-4
ASSGVAVYNEQF TRBV9
AWSSGGGLTDTQY TRBV30
ASRKGQANYGYT TRBV6-5
ASSLAQLAVEQF TRBV27
ASSYYGTGYGYT TRBV6-5
ARSFGGTEAF TRBV5-3
ASGGSGVPGELF TRBV2
ASSPQGGGGGYT TRBV6-5
AWTTGVAGYGYT TRBV30
ASSGNQGSAF TRBV10-1
ASKGDRGNYNEQF TRBV19
ASSRRERETQY TRBV14
ASSLRTVGRGTEAF TRBV19
ASTPGQGYYGYT TRBV2
ASSFGGPTYEQY TRBV27
ASSQLGGIPYEQY TRBV4-1
ATSRDRAAEQY TRBV12-3/TRBV12-4
ASSPGTSGDFTDTQY TRBV5-1
ASSYRGYYGYT TRBV12-3/TRBV12-4
ASSPATSGNEQF TRBV9
ASSAQGATSGYT TRBV5-4
ASSYLGRPNQPQH TRBV6-5
ASSQGTANTEAF TRBV3-1/TRBV3-2
AISPRGRLTEAF TRBV10-3
ASSQDLGGEQF TRBV4-1
ATSARGGSSGELF TRBV15
AWTRTGFYEQY TRBV30
ASSPDRSYQPQH TRBV6-5